The TCR beta chain under discussion was sequenced for a study of blood T cell repertoires in COVID-19. Study-wide context: The United States, Italy and Spain provided the acute and convalescent COVID-19 samples. Nucleic acid was either cDNA or gDNA, and it came from T cells, B-cell-depleted T cells, or PBMCs.

This clone was found a few times. This CDR3 region has 14 residues. Per germline, CDR1 SGHTA and CDR2 FQGNSA. V lost 5 bases to trimming and J lost 5 bases, with 15 bases between them. As originally analysed: From reference gene primer amplification, estimates of nucleated cell counts were derived. TCRdb keeps only in-frame clones here, not all; method: immunoSEQ multiplex PCR. That table gives V, J and clone size, and the DNA gave D and trimming. The sample contains 90,000 to 120,000 clones, around 82% of which appear only once. Sequenced: peripheral blood. This sequence originates from a man between 60 and 70 years old with acute or convalescent COVID-19. The chain combines TRBV7-2 with TRBJ1-1, with D unclear. CDR3 sequence reads: CASSKNRGDTEAFF. The DNA of the CDR3 is TGTGCCAGCAGCAAAAACCGGGGAGATACTGAAGCTTTCTTT. Using reference TRBV7-2 and TRBJ1-1 for the parts outside the CDR3, the full variable domain is GAGVSQSPSNKVTEKGKDVELRCDPISGHTALYWYRQSLGQGLEFLIYFQGNSAPDKSGLPSDRFSAERTGGSVSTLTIQRTQQEDSAVYLCASSKNRGDTEAFFGQGTRLTVV.